The 10 T cell receptor beta chains given below trace back to one sample, sequenced in a study of cytomegalovirus exposure and HLA in healthy donors. With 60 Vbeta and 13 Jbeta primers, the PCR was carried out. Libraries were prepared by immunoSEQ multiplex PCR; TCRdb keeps only in-frame clonotypes and omits some of them. Here the sample spans around 120,000 clones, about four fifths being singletons. Material for sequencing was PBMCs. These receptors came from a human donor in good health.

The chain carries TRBV5-5 and TRBJ1-5; 7 nucleotides align to TRBD1. Germline V lookup: CDR1 SGHKS, CDR2 YYEKEE (reference sequence). The CDR3 covers 17 residues. The ends lost 0 bases at V and 1 base at J; junction bases unmatched: 7. The CDR3 spells CASSLGMQGGSNQPQHF. The CDR3 region has the DNA TGTGCCAGCAGCTTGGGGATGCAGGGGGGCAGCAATCAGCCCCAGCATTTT.

This sequence joins TRBV29-1 and TRBJ2-5; D may be TRBD1 (6 bases). V shed 3 bases and J shed 6 bases, with 11 bases lying between them. CDR1 and CDR2 from the germline V gene are SQVTM and ANQGSEA. The CDR3 has 12 residues. The CDR3, as DNA: TGCAGCGTTGATGAGCAGGGGAAGACCCAGTACTTC. Translated: CSVDEQGKTQYF.

This clone came up once. The chain employs TRBV11-2 and TRBJ1-1; D might be TRBD1 (6 bases). V lost 4 bases to trimming and J lost 1 base, with 13 bases between them. This CDR3 contains 15 residues. Germline CDR1 reads SGHAT; CDR2 reads FQNNGV. CDR3 nucleotide sequence: TGTGCCAGCAGCTCCTGGACAGTAGAGAACACTGAAGCTTTCTTT. Residues: CASSSWTVENTEAFF.

The J gene is TRBJ2-2, the V gene TRBV6-6; D possibly corresponds to TRBD1 (5 bases). Between the trimmed V and J ends, which lost 2 bases and 8 bases, there was a span of 9 bases. CDR1 MNHNY and CDR2 SVGAGI come from the germline V gene (reference sequence). The CDR3 spans 13 residues. CDR3 residues: CASSYAGLGELFF. The CDR3 region has the DNA TGTGCCAGCAGTTACGCAGGGTTGGGGGAGCTGTTTTTT.

V and J are TRBV7-9 and TRBJ1-5; D possibly corresponds to TRBD1 (6 bases). The CDR3 is made up of 16 amino acids. The V gene lost 3 bases and the J gene lost 4 bases, with 16 bases spanning the gap. Germline V gene lookup returns CDR1 SEHNR and CDR2 FQNEAQ (reference sequence). The DNA for the CDR3 is TGTGCCAGCAGCTTGGATGAGGACAGACGTAATCAGCCCCAGCATTTT. Encoded protein: CASSLDEDRRNQPQHF.

J is TRBJ1-5 and V is TRBV27; D might be TRBD1 (6 bases). The germline CDR1 and CDR2 sequences are MNHEY and SMNVEV (reference sequence). V dropped 4 bases and J dropped 0 bases, with 13 bases sitting between them. CDR3 length: 16 residues. CDR3 region: CASSSSQGNSNQPQHF. The CDR3 bases are TGTGCCAGCAGTTCCTCACAGGGAAATAGCAATCAGCCCCAGCATTTT.

The rearrangement links TRBV14 to TRBJ1-2; no definite D call. The CDR3 loop spans 14 amino acids. Trimming stripped 0 bases from V and 8 bases from J, with 13 bases between. Per the germline V gene, CDR1 is SGHDN and CDR2 is FVKESK. In DNA form, the CDR3 reads TGTGCCAGCAGCCAAGAGGGAGGCTTCAGGGGCTACACCTTC. It specifies CASSQEGGFRGYTF.

This chain connects TRBV18 to TRBJ1-1, with 8 bases identical to TRBD1. This CDR3 spans 14 amino acids. Germline V gene sequence: CDR1 KGHSH, CDR2 LQKENI. The ends lost 4 bases at V and 4 bases at J; junction bases unmatched: 5. The CDR3 region is CASSRQTGATEAFF. CDR3 DNA: TGTGCCAGCTCACGACAGACAGGGGCCACTGAAGCTTTCTTT.

This clone has just a few counts. The V gene is TRBV6-1, the J gene TRBJ2-3, with 11 bases aligning to TRBD2. After removal of 4 bases from V and 0 bases from J, the junction contained 3 bases not matched to a gene. This CDR3 contains 16 residues. Germline V gene lookup returns CDR1 MNHNS and CDR2 SASEGT. The CDR3 sequence: CASSAASGGSTDTQYF. Here the CDR3 DNA reads TGTGCCAGCAGTGCTGCTAGCGGGGGGAGCACAGATACGCAGTATTTT.

The rearrangement joins TRBV11-2 to TRBJ2-1; 7 bases fit TRBD2. The CDR3 runs 16 residues. Germline V gene data show CDR1 as SGHAT and CDR2 as FQNNGV. Trimming took 3 bases from V and 6 from J; bases not matched to a gene: 11. For the CDR3, the DNA is TGTGCCAGCAGCTTCCGTGGTAGCGGGTGGGGCAATGAGCAGTTCTTC. Amino acids: CASSFRGSGWGNEQFF.